The 30 T cell receptor beta chains given below trace back to one sample, sequenced in a study of T cell changes during pregnancy in multiple sclerosis. Some clones are missing from TCRdb's copy, which holds only in-frame ones; the method was immunoSEQ multiplex PCR. The table has 10,000 to 15,000 clones, 90% seen once; the top ten hold around 13%. The specimen comprised CD8+ T cells from peripheral blood mononuclear cells, sampled after pregnancy. These receptors were taken from a female donor in good health, enrolled as a control in a pregnancy study.

V gene TRBV11-3 combines with J gene TRBJ2-1; 10 positions match TRBD2. The CDR3 loop spans 16 amino acids. In germline, CDR1 is SGHNT, CDR2 YENEEA. Losses at the gene ends were 5 bases for V and 4 bases for J; bases not matched to a gene: 8. CDR3 loop: CASSPRTSGLYNEQFF. The CDR3 DNA follows: TGTGCCAGCAGCCCCCGGACTAGCGGCTTGTACAATGAGCAGTTCTTC.

The chain couples TRBV28 to TRBJ2-5; TRBD2 matches 9 bases. CDR3 length equals 16 residues. V shed 1 base, J shed 5 bases, and the junction held 8 bases outside the gene matches. The germline gives CDR1 MDHEN, CDR2 SYDVKM. Written as DNA, the CDR3 is TGTGCCAGCAGTTTATTCGGCGGGGGGGCCTCGGAGACCCAGTACTTC. It yields the protein CASSLFGGGASETQYF.

This clone has a single count. The chain carries TRBV19 and TRBJ2-5; 9 positions agree with TRBD1. This CDR3 spans 15 amino acids. V shed 3 bases and J 4 bases; nucleotides not matched to a gene: 6. Germline V gives CDR1 LNHDA, CDR2 SQIVND (reference sequence). CDR3: CASSMVDRGGETQYF. In DNA form, the CDR3 reads TGTGCCAGTAGTATGGTCGACAGGGGGGGAGAGACCCAGTACTTC.

As DNA, the CDR3 is TGTGCCAGCAGCTCGTTAGAACACCAAGAGACCCAGTACTTC. Encoded protein: CASSSLEHQETQYF. The chain combines TRBV11-2 with TRBJ2-5; D is ambiguous. Germline V gene lookup returns CDR1 SGHAT and CDR2 FQNNGV. There are 14 residues in the CDR3. Trimming removed 4 bases at V and 0 bases at J, with 9 bases between.

About this clone: Other DNA variants within this sample encode the same CDR3. This CDR3 reads CASSLDSEDSPLHF. The CDR3 DNA follows: TGCGCCAGCAGTTTGGACAGTGAAGATTCACCCCTCCACTTT. This chain uses TRBV10-2 with TRBJ1-6, with D possibly TRBD1 on 6 matching bases. This CDR3 is 14 amino acids long. Germline loops: CDR1 WSHSY, CDR2 SAAADI. The V and J ends lost 5 bases and 8 bases respectively, with 13 bases between them.

CDR3 sequence (DNA): TGTGCCAGCAGTGAATTGAGACAGGGGGCTCCATCTAACTATGGCTACACCTTC. It encodes CASSELRQGAPSNYGYTF. The rearrangement uses TRBV6-1 and TRBJ1-2; 10 positions match TRBD1. The CDR3 spans 18 residues. The trim removed 2 bases at V and 0 bases at J, leaving 9 bases unmatched. CDR1 MNHNS and CDR2 SASEGT come from the germline V gene.

The V gene is TRBV18, the J gene TRBJ1-2, with TRBD1 matching 8 bases. The CDR3 has 16 amino acids. The J segment lost 0 bases and the V segment lost 2 bases, leaving 5 bases of the junction unmatched. The germline CDR1 and CDR2 sequences are KGHSH and LQKENI. The CDR3 is CASSPRDRMANYGYTF. CDR3 sequence (DNA): TGTGCCAGCTCACCAAGGGACAGGATGGCTAACTATGGCTACACCTTC.

The J gene is TRBJ2-2, the V gene TRBV4-3; 7 bases match TRBD2. Unmatched junction bases numbered 6, after V lost 1 base and J lost 4 bases. Germline CDR1 LGHNA, CDR2 YSLEER. This CDR3 spans 16 amino acids. The CDR3 DNA follows: TGCGCCAGCAGCCAAGCTAGCGGAATAATCACCGGGGAGCTGTTTTTT. Its translation is CASSQASGIITGELFF.

In its sample, this clone was seen a few times. The rearrangement joins TRBV6-4 to TRBJ2-3, with 9 bases identical to TRBD2. Germline CDR1 MRHNA, CDR2 SNTAGT. Losses at the gene ends were 4 bases for V and 1 base for J; bases not matched to a gene: 6. This CDR3 is 16 amino acids long. CDR3 nucleotide sequence: TGTGCCAGCAGTGGAGAAGCTAGCGGGGGCACAGATACGCAGTATTTT. It translates to CASSGEASGGTDTQYF.

The rearrangement uses TRBV2 and TRBJ1-5; the D is unclear. The CDR3 is 13 residues long. The germline V gene encodes CDR1 SNHLY and CDR2 FYNNEI. V was clipped by 3 bases and J by 6 bases, with 9 bases between them. In DNA form, the CDR3 reads TGTGCCAGCAGTGACCCGGGGAGTCAGCCCCAGCATTTT. This codes for CASSDPGSQPQHF.

V is TRBV4-2 and J is TRBJ1-5; possible D gene TRBD1, 5 bases. V was trimmed by 1 base and J by 6 bases, leaving 13 bases between them. Germline lookup yields CDR1 LGHNA and CDR2 YNFKEQ. The CDR3 contains 15 residues. As DNA, the CDR3 is TGTGCCAGCAGCCAAGGTTCGGGGGAGGTTCAGCCCCAGCATTTT. Protein sequence: CASSQGSGEVQPQHF.

The rearrangement joins TRBV19 to TRBJ1-1; 8 positions agree with TRBD1. V lost 5 bases and J lost 0; bases outside the gene matches: 11. Germline V gives CDR1 LNHDA, CDR2 SQIVND (reference sequence). This CDR3 contains 17 residues. Here the CDR3 DNA reads TGTGCCAGTAGTCCTACAGGGGGAGGCAAAGTGAACACTGAAGCTTTCTTT. This translates into CASSPTGGGKVNTEAFF.

By proportion, this clone is medium-sized. The chain employs TRBV19 and TRBJ1-5, with TRBD1 matching 8 bases. Germline V gene lookup returns CDR1 LNHDA and CDR2 SQIVND (reference sequence). V shed 6 bases, J shed 6 bases, and the junction held 7 bases outside the gene matches. This CDR3 is built from 14 residues. The CDR3 is CASSQGQEAQPQHF. The CDR3 DNA sequence: TGTGCCAGTAGCCAGGGACAGGAGGCTCAGCCCCAGCATTTT.

The chain carries TRBV4-1 and TRBJ2-1, with 8 bases fitting TRBD1. The CDR3 consists of 16 residues. The germline V gene encodes CDR1 MGHRA and CDR2 YSYEKL. V lost 1 base, J lost 8 bases, and 10 bases stayed unmatched. The CDR3 DNA is TGCGCCAGCAGCCAAGTGAAGGACAGGGTTTTGGATGAGCAGTTCTTC. It codes for CASSQVKDRVLDEQFF.

CDR3 DNA sequence: TGTGCCAGCAGCCCCTGGACTAGCGTGGGCTACGAGCAGTACTTC. It codes for CASSPWTSVGYEQYF. The chain couples TRBV5-4 to TRBJ2-7, with 9 nucleotides matching TRBD2. In germline, CDR1 is SGHNT, CDR2 YYREEE (reference sequence). The ends lost 4 bases at V and 3 bases at J; junction bases unmatched: 8. The CDR3 extends over 15 amino acids.

The J gene is TRBJ2-5, the V gene TRBV4-1, with D possibly matching TRBD2 (5 bases). The CDR3 loop spans 15 amino acids. The V and J ends lost 0 bases and 4 bases respectively, with 12 bases between them. Germline CDR1 MGHRA, CDR2 YSYEKL. CDR3: CASSQEGSEGETQYF. Written as DNA, the CDR3 is TGCGCCAGCAGCCAAGAAGGCAGCGAGGGAGAGACCCAGTACTTC.

This rearrangement joins TRBV6-1 to TRBJ2-3; 8 bases map to TRBD2. In germline, CDR1 is MNHNS, CDR2 SASEGT. V shed 3 bases, J shed 4 bases, and the junction held 6 bases outside the gene matches. CDR3 length: 15 residues. CDR3 residues: CASSEGRGGADTQYF. The CDR3 DNA is TGTGCCAGCAGTGAGGGACGGGGGGGCGCAGATACGCAGTATTTT.

The chain combines TRBV7-8 with TRBJ1-2; D is uncertain. The CDR3 totals 14 residues. Germline-derived CDR1 and CDR2 are SGHVS and FQNEAQ. The germline V and J ends were trimmed by 2 bases and 4 bases, with 11 bases remaining between them. In DNA, the CDR3 is TGTGCCAGCAGCTTACAAGCAACCCCCTATGGCTACACCTTC. It codes for CASSLQATPYGYTF.

The chain recombines TRBV27 with TRBJ1-6; D not resolved. Germline loops: CDR1 MNHEY, CDR2 SMNVEV (reference sequence). This CDR3 region has 15 residues. Trimming took off 0 bases at V and 3 bases at J, with 6 bases between the two ends. CDR3 nucleotide sequence: TGTGCCAGCAGTTTATCAGAGGGCTATAATTCACCCCTCCACTTT. This gives the protein CASSLSEGYNSPLHF.

The genes are TRBV9 and TRBJ2-2; D is uncertain. CDR3 length: 14 residues. Germline CDR1 SGDLS, CDR2 YYNGEE. Trimming cost V 1 base and J 3 bases, with 7 bases left between them. CDR3 region: CASSVFSDTGELFF. The CDR3 DNA reads TGTGCCAGCAGCGTATTTTCAGACACCGGGGAGCTGTTTTTT.

The chain links TRBV5-1 to TRBJ1-2; D gene ambiguous. V lost 4 bases, J lost 8 bases, and 12 bases lay in between. The CDR3 loop spans 12 amino acids. The V gene's germline CDR1 is SGHRS and CDR2 YFSETQ. The DNA of the CDR3 is TGCGCCAGCAGCCCCAGAGGGTCCGGCTACACCTTC. Amino acids: CASSPRGSGYTF. Together with reference TRBV5-1 and TRBJ1-2, the CDR3 gives the full variable domain: KAGVTQTPRYLIKTRGQQVTLSCSPISGHRSVSWYQQTPGQGLQFLFEYFSETQRNKGNFPGRFSGRQFSNSRSEMNVSTLELGDSALYLCASSPRGSGYTFGSGTRLTVV.

CDR3 coding DNA: TGTGCCAGCAGTAGTAGCGGGGGGACAAATGAGCAGTTCTTC. Amino acid sequence: CASSSSGGTNEQFF. The chain links TRBV27 to TRBJ2-1, with 10 bases that match TRBD2. The CDR3 loop spans 14 amino acids. V lost 5 bases, J lost 7 bases, and 5 bases stayed unmatched. CDR1 and CDR2 (germline): MNHEY, SMNVEV (reference sequence).

The chain links TRBV27 to TRBJ2-7, with unresolved D. CDR1 MNHEY and CDR2 SMNVEV come from the germline V gene (reference sequence). The V and J ends lost 5 bases and 2 bases respectively, with 13 bases between them. The CDR3 consists of 14 residues. The CDR3 DNA is TGTGCCAGCAGTACCCGACCGGGTCCCTACGAGCAGTACTTC. It specifies CASSTRPGPYEQYF.

The chain couples TRBV7-7 to TRBJ2-5; 9 bases align to TRBD2. CDR3 length: 16 residues. Germline V CDR1 and CDR2: SSHAT, FNYEAQ (reference sequence). The J segment lost 4 bases and the V segment lost 1 base, leaving 7 bases of the junction unmatched. CDR3 nucleotides: TGTGCCAGCAGCTTAGGACCGGGACTAGCTCGAGAGACCCAGTACTTC. Protein product: CASSLGPGLARETQYF.

The chain employs TRBV5-1 and TRBJ1-2, with no clear D. The V end lost 0 bases, the J end lost 2 bases, and 5 bases lay between the germline ends. From germline, CDR1 is SGHRS and CDR2 YFSETQ. CDR3 length: 13 amino acids. Written as DNA, the CDR3 is TGCGCCAGCAGCTTGGGACAAAACTATGGCTACACCTTC. Translated, it gives CASSLGQNYGYTF.

The rearrangement joins TRBV4-1 to TRBJ2-3; TRBD2 matches at 7 bases. This CDR3 is 15 amino acids long. The germline gives CDR1 MGHRA, CDR2 YSYEKL. The trim removed 0 bases at V and 2 bases at J, leaving 2 bases unmatched. The CDR3 coding sequence is TGCGCCAGCAGCCAAGAGGGGGGGTACACAGATACGCAGTATTTT. Protein product: CASSQEGGYTDTQYF.

The CDR3 is CASSPLGQTGSATDTQYF. DNA for the CDR3: TGTGCCAGCAGCCCCCTTGGACAGACAGGGTCGGCGACAGATACGCAGTATTTT. V is TRBV9 and J is TRBJ2-3; 7 bases map to TRBD1. The CDR3 extends over 18 amino acids. Per germline, CDR1 SGDLS and CDR2 YYNGEE. Unmatched junction bases numbered 17, after V lost 4 bases and J lost 3 bases.

V gene TRBV5-1 combines with J gene TRBJ2-1; D gene ambiguous. The germline V and J ends were trimmed by 0 bases and 3 bases, with 10 bases remaining between them. There are 15 residues in the CDR3. Looked up from germline, CDR1 is SGHRS and CDR2 is YFSETQ. The CDR3 spells CASSLDSSGYNEQFF. The CDR3 DNA reads as TGCGCCAGCAGCTTGGACTCCTCTGGCTACAATGAGCAGTTCTTC.

This chain uses TRBV27 with TRBJ2-7, with 9 bases matching TRBD1. Germline V gene sequence: CDR1 MNHEY, CDR2 SMNVEV (reference sequence). V lost 2 bases, J lost 3 bases, and 8 bases stayed unmatched. This CDR3 has 16 residues. As DNA, the CDR3 is TGTGCCAGCAGTTTAGGAGGCGGACAGGGGCTCTACGAGCAGTACTTC. Its translation is CASSLGGGQGLYEQYF.

V is TRBV28 and J is TRBJ1-2; TRBD1 might be the D (5 bases). The CDR3 covers 13 residues. Deletions cut 3 bases from V and 3 bases from J, with 8 bases between. Looked up from germline, CDR1 is MDHEN and CDR2 is SYDVKM. CDR3 sequence reads: CASSLGRDYGYTF. CDR3 nucleotide sequence: TGTGCCAGCAGTTTGGGCAGGGACTATGGCTACACCTTC.